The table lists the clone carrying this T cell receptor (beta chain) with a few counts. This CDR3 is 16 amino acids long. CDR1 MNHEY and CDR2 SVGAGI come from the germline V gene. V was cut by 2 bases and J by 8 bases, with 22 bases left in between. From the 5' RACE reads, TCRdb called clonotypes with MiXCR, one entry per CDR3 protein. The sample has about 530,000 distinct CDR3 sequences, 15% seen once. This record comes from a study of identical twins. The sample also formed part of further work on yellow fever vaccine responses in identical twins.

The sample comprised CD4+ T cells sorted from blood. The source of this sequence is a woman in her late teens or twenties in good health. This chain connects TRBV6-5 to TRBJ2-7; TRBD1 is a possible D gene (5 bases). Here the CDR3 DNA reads TGTGCCAGCAGTTACGGGGCGGCCTCCATCCCCCTCAAGCAGTACTTC. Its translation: CASSYGAASIPLKQYF.